This T cell receptor (beta chain) stems from a study of T-cell reconstitution after alpha-beta-depleted transplantation in children (TCRdb year 2016). Study-level background: The study quantitatively tracked T-cell immune reconstitution after TCRalphabeta/CD19-depleted allogeneic hematopoietic cell transplantation in children using TCR repertoire profiling. Overall study outcomes, separate from this receptor: In some patients, the high TCRbeta diversity seen at day 60 was put down to recipient T cells and intrathymic progenitors that had survived conditioning. The frequencies of hyperexpanded clones fell over the following months, and after one year, T-cell counts and TCRbeta diversity were mostly attributed to newly produced T cells. Apparently early alphabetaT-cell count recovery about two months after transplant reportedly relied on only several hundred rapidly expanded clones derived from non-depleted graft cells.

Ten or more counts support this clonotype. Its binding antigen is unknown. There are no base qualities to consult, and no much larger clone falls within one base. Libraries were prepared through PCR. Sequencer: Illumina HiSeq 2500. To normalize quantification of the TCRbeta repertoire, the TCR libraries were built with molecular barcoding that relied on unique molecular identifiers. TCRdb applied fastp at Q25 and MiXCR to the public reads, then kept only in-frame beta chains. Entries that share a CDR3 protein sequence are merged under the most common genes and DNA. The sample table shows over 450,000 distinct CDR3 sequences, and roughly a tenth are seen once. The ten largest clonotypes hold around 2.2% of the sample. Explained via the paper, the treatment or condition label denotes: allogeneic hematopoietic cell transplantation with graft depleted of TCRalphabeta T cells and CD19 B cells. TCRalphabeta/CD19-depleted allogeneic hematopoietic cell grafts were given to the transplant recipients, all of whom were children.

The CDR3, from cysteine to phenylalanine, totals 12 residues. Only the CDR3 part of the read is kept: 36 bases, read in frame from the first base. Deletion took 9 bases off V and 1 base off J, with a span of 9 bases between the germline ends. The clonotype was recovered from a child aged 2-15 years with inherited bone marrow failure, due to receive a stem cell transplant. This material consisted of PBMCs, taken before TCRalphabeta/CD19-depleted stem cell transplant. The chain links TRBV12-3 or TRBV12-4 with TRBJ1-1; a confident D gene designation cannot be given. The CDR3 is CASEGGNTEAFF. At the DNA level, the sequence is TGTGCCAGTGAGGGAGGGAACACTGAAGCTTTCTTT.